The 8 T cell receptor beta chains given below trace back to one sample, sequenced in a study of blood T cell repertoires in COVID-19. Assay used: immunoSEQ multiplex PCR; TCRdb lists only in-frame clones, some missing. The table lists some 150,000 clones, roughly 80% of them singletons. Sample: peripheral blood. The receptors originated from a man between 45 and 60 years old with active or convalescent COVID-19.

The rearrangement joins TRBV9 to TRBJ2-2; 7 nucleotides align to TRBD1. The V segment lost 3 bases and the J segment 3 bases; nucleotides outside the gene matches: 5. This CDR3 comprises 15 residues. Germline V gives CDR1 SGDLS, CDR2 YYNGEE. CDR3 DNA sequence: TGTGCCAGCAGCGCATACACAGGGGACACCGGGGAGCTGTTTTTT. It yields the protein CASSAYTGDTGELFF. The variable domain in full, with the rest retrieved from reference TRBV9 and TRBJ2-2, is DSGVTQTPKHLITATGQRVTLRCSPRSGDLSVYWYQQSLDQGLQFLIQYYNGEERAKGNILERFSAQQFPDLHSELNLSSLELGDSALYFCASSAYTGDTGELFFGEGSRLTVL.

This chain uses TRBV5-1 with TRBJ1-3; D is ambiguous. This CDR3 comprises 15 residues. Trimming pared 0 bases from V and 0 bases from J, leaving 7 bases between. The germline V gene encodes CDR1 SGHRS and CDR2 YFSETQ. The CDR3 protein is CASSLVPNSGNTIYF. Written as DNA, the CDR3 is TGCGCCAGCAGCTTGGTTCCAAACTCTGGAAACACCATATATTTT.

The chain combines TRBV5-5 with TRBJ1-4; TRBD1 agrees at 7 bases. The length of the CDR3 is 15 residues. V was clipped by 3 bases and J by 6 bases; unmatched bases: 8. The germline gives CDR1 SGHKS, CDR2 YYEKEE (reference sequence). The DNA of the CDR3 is TGTGCCAGCAGCTCTGACAGGGCGGTTTATGAAAAACTGTTTTTT. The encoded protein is CASSSDRAVYEKLFF.

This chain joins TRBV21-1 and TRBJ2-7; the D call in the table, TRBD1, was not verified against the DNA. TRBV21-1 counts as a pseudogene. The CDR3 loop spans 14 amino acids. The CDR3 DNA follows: TGTGCCAGCAGCAAAGGGGCAGCCTCCTACGAGCAGTACTTC. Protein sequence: CASSKGAASYEQYF.

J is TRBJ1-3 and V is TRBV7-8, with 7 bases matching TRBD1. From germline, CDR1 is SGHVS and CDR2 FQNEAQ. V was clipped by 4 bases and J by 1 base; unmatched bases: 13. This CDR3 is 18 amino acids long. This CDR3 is CASSYPSGTESSGNTIYF. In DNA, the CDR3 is TGTGCCAGCAGCTACCCATCCGGGACAGAAAGTTCTGGAAACACCATATATTTT.

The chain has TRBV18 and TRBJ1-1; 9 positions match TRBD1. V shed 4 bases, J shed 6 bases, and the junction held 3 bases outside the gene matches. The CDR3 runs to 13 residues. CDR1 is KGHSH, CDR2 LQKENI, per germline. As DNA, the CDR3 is TGTGCCAGCTCACTACAGGGGGCCGCTGAAGCTTTCTTT. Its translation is CASSLQGAAEAFF.

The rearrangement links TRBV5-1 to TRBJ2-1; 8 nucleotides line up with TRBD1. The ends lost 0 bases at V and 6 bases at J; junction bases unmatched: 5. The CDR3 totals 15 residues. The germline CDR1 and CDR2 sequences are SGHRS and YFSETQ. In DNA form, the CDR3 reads TGCGCCAGCAGCTTGGGGACAGGGATCTTCAATGAGCAGTTCTTC. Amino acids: CASSLGTGIFNEQFF.

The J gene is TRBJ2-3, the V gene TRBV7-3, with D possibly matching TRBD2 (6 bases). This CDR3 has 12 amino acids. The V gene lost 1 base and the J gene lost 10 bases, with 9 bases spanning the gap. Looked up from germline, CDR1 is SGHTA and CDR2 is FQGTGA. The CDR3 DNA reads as TGTGCCAGCAGCTTAATGGCGGGATCGCAGTATTTT. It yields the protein CASSLMAGSQYF.